These 27 T cell receptor beta chains were sequenced from one sample in a study of OX40 agonist ivuxolimab in advanced cancers. Using immunoSEQ multiplex PCR, the repertoire was profiled, and TCRdb retains in-frame clones only, with some absent. This sample has about 63,000 clones, with 80% to 90% found just once. The material was CD4+ or CD8+ T cells sorted from blood, obtained in a trial of the OX40 agonist ivuxolimab. The source of these receptors is an adult with an advanced solid tumor such as melanoma, head and neck, liver or kidney cancer.

This sequence joins TRBV6-5 and TRBJ2-2; D unresolved. CDR1 is MNHEY, CDR2 SVGAGI, per germline. The CDR3 extends over 14 amino acids. The ends were cut back, 6 bases at V and 3 bases at J, with 11 bases in the middle. CDR3 sequence: CASRNPGDTGELFF. The CDR3 DNA is TGTGCCAGCAGAAATCCCGGAGACACCGGGGAGCTGTTTTTT.

The gene calls are TRBV7-8 and TRBJ2-7, with D perhaps TRBD1 or TRBD2 (5 bases each). CDR3 length: 15 amino acids. Per germline, CDR1 SGHVS and CDR2 FQNEAQ. V was shortened by 1 base and J by 2 bases, with 12 bases between the two germline ends. This chain's CDR3 is CASSLEGQGPYEQYF. Written as DNA, the CDR3 is TGTGCCAGCAGCTTAGAAGGGCAGGGACCCTACGAGCAGTACTTC.

This clone was recorded once. J is TRBJ2-7 and V is TRBV6-1; D remains ambiguous. Germline CDR1 and CDR2: MNHNS and SASEGT. Trimming cost V 8 bases and J 5 bases, with 16 bases left between them. The CDR3 spans 13 residues. The CDR3 nucleotides read TGTGCCAGCGGGTTAGGGATGACGGACGAGCAGTACTTC. Translating gives CASGLGMTDEQYF.

The rearrangement links TRBV6-1 to TRBJ1-1; D gene uncertain. Germline V CDR1 and CDR2: MNHNS, SASEGT. The CDR3 has 15 amino acids. Trimming stripped 0 bases from V and 8 bases from J, with 16 bases between. The CDR3 region is CASSEAPLNYREAFF. Written as DNA, the CDR3 is TGTGCCAGCAGTGAAGCCCCGCTTAATTACCGGGAAGCTTTCTTT.

The chain has TRBV5-1 and TRBJ2-5, with D possibly TRBD2 on 6 matching bases. The CDR3 has 15 amino acids. Germline V lookup: CDR1 SGHRS, CDR2 YFSETQ. V was trimmed by 7 bases and J by 3 bases, leaving 19 bases between them. The CDR3 DNA reads TGCGCCAGCGAAGAGAATACGGGGGTCAAAGAGACCCAGTACTTC. As protein: CASEENTGVKETQYF.

This chain joins TRBV9 and TRBJ2-2; 8 bases match TRBD2. The CDR3 contains 16 residues. The germline gives CDR1 SGDLS, CDR2 YYNGEE. The J segment lost 4 bases and the V segment lost 2 bases, leaving 7 bases of the junction unmatched. This chain's CDR3 is CASSVSGGPGTGELFF. Here the CDR3 DNA reads TGTGCCAGCAGCGTCTCGGGGGGGCCGGGCACCGGGGAGCTGTTTTTT. Together with reference TRBV9 and TRBJ2-2, the CDR3 gives the full variable domain: DSGVTQTPKHLITATGQRVTLRCSPRSGDLSVYWYQQSLDQGLQFLIQYYNGEERAKGNILERFSAQQFPDLHSELNLSSLELGDSALYFCASSVSGGPGTGELFFGEGSRLTVL.

This clone was counted a single time. The genes are TRBV5-1 and TRBJ2-7, with 8 nucleotides matching TRBD1. The CDR3 totals 17 residues. Germline loops: CDR1 SGHRS, CDR2 YFSETQ. Losses at the gene ends were 5 bases for V and 6 bases for J; bases not matched to a gene: 19. CDR3 coding DNA: TGCGCCAGCAGTGAGGGGCCAAACGTACAGGGGGTTTTCGAGCAGTACTTC. Its protein is CASSEGPNVQGVFEQYF. Full variable domain (missing parts from reference TRBV5-1 and TRBJ2-7): KAGVTQTPRYLIKTRGQQVTLSCSPISGHRSVSWYQQTPGQGLQFLFEYFSETQRNKGNFPGRFSGRQFSNSRSEMNVSTLELGDSALYLCASSEGPNVQGVFEQYFGPGTRLTVT.

The chain couples TRBV9 to TRBJ1-2; D uncertain. V was pared by 0 bases and J by 4 bases, with 4 bases between. Germline loops: CDR1 SGDLS, CDR2 YYNGEE. This CDR3 comprises 12 residues. CDR3 sequence (DNA): TGTGCCAGCAGCGTAGCCGCCTATGGCTACACCTTC. Amino acids: CASSVAAYGYTF.

V and J are TRBV2 and TRBJ1-5, with D uncertain. The CDR3 runs 14 residues. The V end was cut by 1 base, the J end by 5 bases, with 9 bases between. From germline, CDR1 is SNHLY and CDR2 FYNNEI. CDR3 in amino acids: CASSEVEGHQPQHF. For the CDR3, the DNA is TGTGCCAGCAGTGAAGTGGAGGGTCATCAGCCCCAGCATTTT.

DNA of the CDR3: TGCGCCAGCAGCTTGGCCCCGTCAGGGGAATACAATGAGCAGTTCTTC. This sequence encodes CASSLAPSGEYNEQFF. The chain has TRBV5-1 and TRBJ2-1, with D possibly being TRBD1 (6 bases). This CDR3 has 16 residues. Between the trimmed V and J ends, which lost 0 bases and 4 bases, there was a span of 14 bases. CDR1 and CDR2 from the germline V gene are SGHRS and YFSETQ.

The chain is built from TRBV27 and TRBJ1-1; D is uncertain. The V gene lost 4 bases and the J gene lost 0 bases, with 3 bases spanning the gap. The CDR3 has 12 residues. In germline, CDR1 is MNHEY, CDR2 SMNVEV (reference sequence). This CDR3 reads CASSSVNTEAFF. The CDR3, as DNA: TGTGCCAGCAGTTCCGTGAACACTGAAGCTTTCTTT.

This clone was recorded a few times. V gene TRBV5-4 combines with J gene TRBJ2-2; either TRBD1 or TRBD2 may fit D (6 bases each). CDR1 and CDR2 from the germline V gene are SGHNT and YYREEE (reference sequence). The CDR3 length is 16 residues. V was pared by 0 bases and J by 5 bases, with 14 bases between. The CDR3 bases are TGTGCCAGCAGCTTGGTGGGGGGCGAGTGGACCGGGGAGCTGTTTTTT. It codes for CASSLVGGEWTGELFF. Full variable domain (outside the CDR3, taken from reference TRBV5-4 and TRBJ2-2): ETGVTQSPTHLIKTRGQQVTLRCSSQSGHNTVSWYQQALGQGPQFIFQYYREEENGRGNFPPRFSGLQFPNYSSELNVNALELDDSALYLCASSLVGGEWTGELFFGEGSRLTVL.

The chain links TRBV10-3 to TRBJ2-7; 9 bases fit TRBD1. CDR3 size: 17 residues. Unmatched junction bases numbered 15, after V lost 5 bases and J lost 4 bases. From germline, CDR1 is ENHRY and CDR2 SYGVKD. The CDR3 is CAISSKDGTGKRYEQYF. The CDR3 DNA reads as TGTGCCATCAGTTCCAAAGACGGGACAGGGAAACGATACGAGCAGTACTTC.

This clone was seen just once. The chain combines TRBV7-9 with TRBJ1-6; D gene ambiguous. This CDR3 has 14 amino acids. The germline V gene has CDR1 SEHNR and CDR2 FQNEAQ (reference sequence). V lost 1 base and J 7 bases, leaving 8 bases between the germline ends. The CDR3 is CASSLDIGNSPLHF. DNA for the CDR3: TGTGCCAGCAGCTTAGATATAGGAAATTCACCCCTCCACTTT. The full variable domain, in which reference TRBV7-9 and TRBJ1-6 provide the parts outside the CDR3, is DTGVSQNPRHKITKRGQNVTFRCDPISEHNRLYWYRQTLGQGPEFLTYFQNEAQLEKSRLLSDRFSAERPKGSFSTLEIQRTEQGDSAMYLCASSLDIGNSPLHFGNGTRLTVT.

Remarks on this clone: Other DNA sequences in this specimen translate into the identical CDR3. The chain links TRBV5-1 to TRBJ2-7; 8 bases align to TRBD1. CDR3 length: 14 amino acids. J lost 3 bases, V lost 1 base, and 3 bases had no gene match. CDR1 and CDR2 from the germline V gene are SGHRS and YFSETQ. CDR3 region: CASSLRQGNYEQYF. The CDR3 region has the DNA TGCGCCAGCAGCTTGAGACAGGGGAACTACGAGCAGTACTTC.

The chain joins TRBV7-6 to TRBJ2-6, with 7 nucleotides matching TRBD1. Germline trimming cut 5 bases from V and 2 bases from J; bases unmatched to any gene: 3. Germline V gene data show CDR1 as SGHVS and CDR2 as FNYEAQ. The length of the CDR3 is 15 residues. The CDR3 sequence is CASSPDRAGANVLTF. The CDR3 DNA sequence: TGTGCCAGCAGCCCCGACAGGGCTGGGGCCAACGTCCTGACTTTC.

The gene calls are TRBV5-8 and TRBJ1-3, with 7 positions matching TRBD1. The CDR3 runs to 17 residues. The trim removed 4 bases at V and 0 bases at J, leaving 10 bases unmatched. Per the germline V gene, CDR1 is SGHTS and CDR2 is YDEGEE. CDR3 region: CASSLRTGVDSGNTIYF. CDR3 coding DNA: TGTGCCAGCAGCCTTAGAACAGGGGTAGACTCTGGAAACACCATATATTTT.

The rearrangement uses TRBV7-9 and TRBJ2-7, with TRBD1 matching over 7 bases. The CDR3 runs 15 residues. Germline CDR1 and CDR2: SEHNR and FQNEAQ (reference sequence). Unmatched junction bases numbered 12, after V lost 5 bases and J lost 5 bases. CDR3 sequence reads: CASSTSGQLLHEQYF. The DNA for the CDR3 is TGTGCCAGCAGCACATCGGGACAGCTCTTGCACGAGCAGTACTTC.

CDR3 DNA: TGTGCCAGCAGCTTGGATTGGGCAGGGGCCACGGAAGAGACCCAGTACTTC. Protein product: CASSLDWAGATEETQYF. The rearrangement uses TRBV7-2 and TRBJ2-5, with D perhaps matching TRBD1 (6 bases). The V end lost 3 bases, the J end lost 3 bases, and 20 bases lay between the germline ends. The CDR3 is 17 amino acids. Germline assignment: CDR1 SGHTA and CDR2 FQGNSA.

The chain carries TRBV25-1 and TRBJ2-2; D gene ambiguous. Trimming removed 4 bases from V and 6 bases from J, with 12 bases in between. The germline V gene has CDR1 MGHDK and CDR2 SYGVNS. The CDR3 runs 14 residues. The CDR3 DNA is TGTGCCAGCAGTGGGCCCCTTGGGGCCGGGGAGCTGTTTTTT. Its protein is CASSGPLGAGELFF.

V gene TRBV30 combines with J gene TRBJ2-3; tentative D call: TRBD1 (6 bases). The germline gives CDR1 GTSNPN, CDR2 SVGIG (reference sequence). Trimming pared 7 bases from V and 4 bases from J, leaving 15 bases between. This CDR3 comprises 13 residues. CDR3 sequence: CASWDTRSDTQYF. For the CDR3, the DNA is TGTGCCTCATGGGACACTCGTTCAGATACGCAGTATTTT.

V usage is TRBV11-1 and J usage is TRBJ2-3; 11 bases are a match to TRBD2. Germline trimming cut 0 bases from V and 3 bases from J; bases unmatched to any gene: 5. The CDR3 sequence is 17 residues long. Germline lookup yields CDR1 SGHAT and CDR2 FQDESV (reference sequence). CDR3 bases: TGTGCCAGCAGCTTAGCGCCGACTAGCGGGGCAACAGATACGCAGTATTTT. Its translation: CASSLAPTSGATDTQYF.

The table lists this clone with a few counts. The gene calls are TRBV19 and TRBJ2-1; weak D call: TRBD2 (5 bases). The CDR3 length is 14 residues. Trimming shortened V by 4 bases and J by 6 bases, and 13 bases separated the two germline ends. Germline V lookup: CDR1 LNHDA, CDR2 SQIVND (reference sequence). In nucleotides, the CDR3 is TGTGCCAGTAGTACTTTTGAGGCGGGCAATGAGCAGTTCTTC. It is translated as CASSTFEAGNEQFF.

In DNA form, the CDR3 reads TGTGCCAGCAGCCATCCATACCTCGAGCAGTACTTC. It encodes CASSHPYLEQYF. The chain couples TRBV11-2 to TRBJ2-7; D is unclear. Trimming left V 5 bases short and J 6 bases short, with 11 bases between. Per germline, CDR1 SGHAT and CDR2 FQNNGV. The CDR3 extends over 12 amino acids. The variable domain in full, completed from reference TRBV11-2 and TRBJ2-7, reads EAGVAQSPRYKIIEKRQSVAFWCNPISGHATLYWYQQILGQGPKLLIQFQNNGVVDDSQLPKDRFSAERLKGVDSTLKIQPAKLEDSAVYLCASSHPYLEQYFGPGTRLTVT.

This chain connects TRBV29-1 to TRBJ2-7; 8 positions match TRBD2. Germline-derived CDR1 and CDR2 are SQVTM and ANQGSEA. The CDR3 extends over 16 amino acids. J was trimmed by 2 bases and V by 4 bases; bases with no gene match: 13. In DNA form, the CDR3 reads TGCAGCGTTGGGCGTGGCGGGGGGTTTGGCCCCTACGAGCAGTACTTC. This translates into CSVGRGGGFGPYEQYF.

The chain is built from TRBV10-3 and TRBJ2-2; D is undetermined. The CDR3 contains 16 residues. V was cut by 7 bases and J by 3 bases, with 18 bases left in between. Germline values: CDR1 ENHRY, CDR2 SYGVKD. The CDR3 protein is CAITQQSRMDTGELFF. In nucleotides, the CDR3 is TGTGCCATCACCCAACAGTCGAGGATGGACACCGGGGAGCTGTTTTTT.

V usage is TRBV9 and J usage is TRBJ2-5; possibly TRBD2 for D (6 bases). This CDR3 has 16 amino acids. The germline V and J ends were trimmed by 0 bases and 4 bases, with 16 bases remaining between them. Per germline, CDR1 SGDLS and CDR2 YYNGEE. DNA for the CDR3: TGTGCCAGCAGCGTAGGCGGGGCAGGAGGAGGAGAGACCCAGTACTTC. Amino acids: CASSVGGAGGGETQYF.